This T cell receptor beta chain was identified during a study of CD8 T cells in Susac syndrome. For this clonotype: Its specificity is not known. At one boundary the junction diverges from the germline segment, which might be a read error.

The RNA input was 0.5 to 1 ug, and it was reverse transcribed with random hexamers. Amplification of TCR beta CDR3 used immunoSEQ multiplex PCR across 54 Vbeta and 13 Jbeta. TCRdb passed the immunoSEQ multiplex PCR reads through MiXCR, listing each CDR3 protein once. The table has some 150,000 distinct CDR3 sequences, approximately 93% seen once. Study conclusions and caveats: The study recognized that its TCR sequencing and HLA analysis covered a relatively small number of individuals.

Germline V gene sequence: CDR1 KGHSH, CDR2 LQKENI. This CDR3 has 18 residues. The controls, all healthy donors, were matched for age and sex. CD8+ and CD4+ T cells were negatively isolated; TEMRA cells were FACS-enriched. Source material: CD4+ T cells from PBMCs. The chain links TRBV18 to TRBJ2-6, with D perhaps matching TRBD2 (5 bases). The TCR originated in a human donor in good health. In DNA, the CDR3 is TGTGCCAGCTCCCCACTGGCCGGGAAAATATCTGGGGCCAACGTCCTGACTTTC. Its protein product is CASSPLAGKISGANVLTF.